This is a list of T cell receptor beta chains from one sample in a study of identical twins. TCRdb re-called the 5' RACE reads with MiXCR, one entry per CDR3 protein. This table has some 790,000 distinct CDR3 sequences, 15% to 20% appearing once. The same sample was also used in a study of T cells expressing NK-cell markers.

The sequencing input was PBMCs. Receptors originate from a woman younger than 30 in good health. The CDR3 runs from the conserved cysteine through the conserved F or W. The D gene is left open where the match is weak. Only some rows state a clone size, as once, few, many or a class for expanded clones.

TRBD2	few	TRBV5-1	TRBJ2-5	CASSAGLAGRETQYF	TGCGCCAGCAGCGCGGGACTAGCGGGGAGAGAGACCCAGTACTTC
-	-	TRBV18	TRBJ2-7	CASSTDVGGYEQYF	TGTGCCAGCTCAACCGACGTGGGCGGTTACGAGCAGTACTTC
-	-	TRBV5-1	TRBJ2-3	CASSHYRSTDTQYF	TGCGCCAGCAGCCACTACCGGAGCACAGATACGCAGTATTTT
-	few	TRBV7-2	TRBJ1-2	CASSPRGRNYGYTF	TGTGCCAGCAGCCCCCGCGGCAGAAACTATGGCTACACCTTC
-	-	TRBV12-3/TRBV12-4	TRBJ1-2	CASSFPGIPGYTF	TGTGCCAGCAGTTTTCCGGGGATCCCTGGCTACACCTTC
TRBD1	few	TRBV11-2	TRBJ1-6	CASARGQTNSPLHF	TGTGCCAGCGCGAGGGGACAGACCAATTCACCCCTCCACTTT
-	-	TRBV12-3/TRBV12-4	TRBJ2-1	CASCSQWLGEQFF	TGTGCCAGCTGTTCCCAGTGGTTGGGTGAGCAGTTCTTC
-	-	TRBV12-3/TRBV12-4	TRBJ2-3	CASRYGDPPKQYF	TGTGCCAGCAGGTACGGAGATCCCCCGAAGCAGTATTTT
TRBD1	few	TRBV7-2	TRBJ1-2	CASSLGTGVGGYTF	TGTGCCAGCAGCTTAGGGACAGGGGTTGGTGGCTACACCTTC
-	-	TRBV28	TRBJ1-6	CASSLGYADYNSPLHF	TGTGCCAGCAGTCTAGGGTATGCGGACTACAATTCACCCCTCCACTTT
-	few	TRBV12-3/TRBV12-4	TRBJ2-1	CASSPYSYNEQFF	TGTGCCAGCTCACCATACTCTTACAATGAGCAGTTCTTC
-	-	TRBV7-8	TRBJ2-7	CASSGRGGYEQYF	TGTGCCAGCAGCGGCAGAGGGGGATACGAGCAGTACTTC
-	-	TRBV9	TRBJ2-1	CASSVVGVPGGYNEQFF	TGTGCCAGCAGCGTAGTGGGAGTCCCCGGAGGATACAATGAGCAGTTCTTC
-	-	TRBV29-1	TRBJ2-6	CSAASGANVLTF	TGCAGCGCAGCGTCTGGGGCCAACGTCCTGACTTTC
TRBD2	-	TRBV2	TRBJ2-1	CASRTSGSSNEQFF	TGTGCCAGCAGAACTAGCGGGAGCAGCAATGAGCAGTTCTTC
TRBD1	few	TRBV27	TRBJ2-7	CASSLRTGEHYEQYF	TGTGCCAGCAGTCTAAGGACAGGCGAGCACTACGAGCAGTACTTC
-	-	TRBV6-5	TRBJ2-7	CASSFISGKSSYEQYF	TGTGCCAGCAGTTTTATATCAGGGAAGAGCTCCTACGAGCAGTACTTC
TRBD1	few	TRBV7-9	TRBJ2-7	CASSSPGQGSSYEQYF	TGTGCCAGCAGTTCCCCGGGACAGGGGAGCTCCTACGAGCAGTACTTC
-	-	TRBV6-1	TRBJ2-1	CASSPTSAGHFRVQFF	TGTGCCAGCAGCCCTACCTCGGCGGGGCATTTTAGGGTGCAGTTCTTC
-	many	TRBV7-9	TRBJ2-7	CAIRRGDYEQYF	TGTGCCATCAGACGTGGGGACTACGAGCAGTACTTC
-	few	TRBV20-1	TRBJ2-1	CSAKSRDYNEQFF	TGCAGTGCTAAGTCTCGGGACTACAATGAGCAGTTCTTC
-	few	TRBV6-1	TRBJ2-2	CASSRGPGVSGELFF	TGTGCCAGCAGTCGAGGACCAGGGGTTTCCGGGGAGCTGTTTTTT
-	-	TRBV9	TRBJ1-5	CASSVFGGDQPQHF	TGTGCCAGCAGCGTGTTTGGGGGGGATCAGCCCCAGCATTTT
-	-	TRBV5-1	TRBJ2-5	CATSTTRTAGETQYF	TGCGCCACCAGTACCACGCGGACCGCGGGAGAGACCCAGTACTTC
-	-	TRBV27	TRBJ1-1	CASSRGSNTEAFF	TGTGCCAGCAGTAGAGGGTCGAACACTGAAGCTTTCTTT
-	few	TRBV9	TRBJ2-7	CASSPRTLPGEQYF	TGTGCCAGCAGCCCCCGGACCTTACCCGGCGAGCAGTACTTC
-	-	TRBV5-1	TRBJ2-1	CASSLGGALSSYNEQFF	TGCGCCAGCAGCTTGGGGGGGGCCTTAAGCTCCTACAATGAGCAGTTCTTC
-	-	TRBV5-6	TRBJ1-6	CASTLPGQNNSPLHF	TGTGCCAGCACCTTACCAGGGCAGAATAATTCACCCCTCCACTTT
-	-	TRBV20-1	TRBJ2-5	CSASGARETQYF	TGCAGTGCTAGCGGGGCCCGAGAGACCCAGTACTTC
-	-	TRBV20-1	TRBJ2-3	CSARDPGGPSTDTQYF	TGCAGTGCTAGAGATCCCGGGGGGCCTAGCACAGATACGCAGTATTTT
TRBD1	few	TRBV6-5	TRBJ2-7	CASSYIGGFEQYF	TGTGCCAGCAGTTACATAGGGGGCTTCGAGCAGTACTTC
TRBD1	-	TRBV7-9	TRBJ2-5	CASSSPGTGVLRETQYF	TGTGCCAGCAGCTCCCCCGGGACAGGGGTTCTACGCGAGACCCAGTACTTC
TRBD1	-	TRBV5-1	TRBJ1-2	CASSSSTGAPGYTF	TGCGCCAGCAGCTCATCCACAGGGGCCCCTGGCTACACCTTC
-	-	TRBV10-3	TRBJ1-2	CAISGTGGYTF	TGTGCCATCAGTGGGACGGGGGGCTACACCTTC
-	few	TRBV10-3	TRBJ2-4	CAQLEGGDIQYF	TGTGCCCAATTGGAGGGCGGGGACATTCAGTACTTC
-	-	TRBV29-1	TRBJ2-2	CSVVPRALTGELFF	TGCAGCGTTGTCCCGCGGGCGCTAACCGGGGAGCTGTTTTTT
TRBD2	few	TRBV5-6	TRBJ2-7	CASSREGLAGGVSYEQYF	TGTGCCAGCAGCAGGGAGGGACTAGCGGGGGGCGTCTCCTACGAGCAGTACTTC
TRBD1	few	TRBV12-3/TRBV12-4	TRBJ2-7	CASSPTTGVGEQYF	TGTGCCAGCAGTCCTACCACAGGGGTCGGCGAGCAGTACTTC
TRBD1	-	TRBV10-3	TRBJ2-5	CACQGELGGSETQYF	TGTGCCTGCCAGGGGGAATTAGGGGGTTCAGAGACCCAGTACTTC
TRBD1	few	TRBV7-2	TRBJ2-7	CASSDRGGEQYF	TGTGCCAGCAGCGACAGGGGTGGGGAGCAGTACTTC
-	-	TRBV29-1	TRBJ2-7	CSVGDVGEQYF	TGCAGCGTTGGGGACGTAGGCGAGCAGTACTTC
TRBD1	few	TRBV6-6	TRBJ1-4	CASRPGGEKLFF	TGTGCCAGCAGGCCAGGGGGTGAAAAACTGTTTTTT
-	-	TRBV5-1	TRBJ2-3	CASSLALVLGTDTQYF	TGCGCCAGCAGCTTGGCCTTGGTCCTAGGAACAGATACGCAGTATTTT
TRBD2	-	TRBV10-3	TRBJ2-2	CAISLAGAGELFF	TGTGCCATCAGTCTAGCGGGCGCCGGGGAGCTGTTTTTT
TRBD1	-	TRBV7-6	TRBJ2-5	CASSHWTGEQETQYF	TGTGCCAGCAGCCACTGGACAGGGGAACAAGAGACCCAGTACTTC